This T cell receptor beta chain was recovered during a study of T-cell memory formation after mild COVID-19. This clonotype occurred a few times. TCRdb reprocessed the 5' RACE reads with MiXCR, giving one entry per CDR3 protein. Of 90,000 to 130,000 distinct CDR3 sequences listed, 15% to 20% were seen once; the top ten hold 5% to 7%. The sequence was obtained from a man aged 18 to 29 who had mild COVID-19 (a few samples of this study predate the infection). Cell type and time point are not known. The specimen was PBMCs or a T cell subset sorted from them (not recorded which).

For the CDR3, the DNA is TGTGCCACCAGTGAGCGGACGAGGAATGAGCAGTTCTTC. It specifies CATSERTRNEQFF. The chain joins TRBV24-1 to TRBJ2-1, with unresolved D. Germline CDR1 is KGHDR and CDR2 is SFDVKD. The length of the CDR3 is 13 residues. The ends were cut back, 4 bases at V and 7 bases at J, with 10 bases in the middle.